The 9 T cell receptor beta chains reported below all come from one sample, sequenced in a study of blood T cells in healthy people across ages. Through a sample-barcoded 5' primer and a J-beta primer mix, a second PCR was run for about 7 to 12 cycles. TCRdb analysed the 5' RACE reads with MiXCR anew, one entry per CDR3 protein. The sample lists roughly 800,000 distinct CDR3 sequences, roughly 40% occurring once. The specimen sequenced was blood. These receptors all stem from a man aged 18 to 30 in good health.

The gene calls are TRBV11-2 and TRBJ2-1; the D gene could be TRBD1 or TRBD2 (5 bases each). V was pared by 4 bases and J by 4 bases, with 23 bases between. CDR3 length: 18 amino acids. The V gene's germline CDR1 is SGHAT and CDR2 FQNNGV. The CDR3 loop is CASSYLGRAGNYYNEQFF. Written as DNA, the CDR3 is TGTGCCAGCAGCTATTTGGGGCGGGCAGGAAATTATTACAATGAGCAGTTCTTC.

The chain carries TRBV29-1 and TRBJ2-7; D possibly corresponds to TRBD1 (5 bases). Trimming left V 7 bases short and J 4 bases short, with 17 bases between. Per germline, CDR1 SQVTM and CDR2 ANQGSEA. CDR3 length: 13 amino acids. The CDR3 bases are TGCAGCGCCAAGGACCAGGGTGGTTACGAGCAGTACTTC. Its translation is CSAKDQGGYEQYF.

This chain joins TRBV20-1 and TRBJ1-4; the match to TRBD1 covers 12 bases. The germline V gene encodes CDR1 DFQATT and CDR2 SNEGSKA (reference sequence). This CDR3 region has 16 residues. Trimming took 6 bases from V and 7 from J; bases not matched to a gene: 12. The CDR3 here is CSATGTGGQRREKLFF. The CDR3 DNA reads TGCAGTGCGACCGGGACAGGGGGCCAGCGCCGTGAAAAACTGTTTTTT.

V is TRBV18 and J is TRBJ2-3; D is perhaps TRBD2 (5 bases). V was trimmed by 4 bases and J by 2 bases, leaving 10 bases between them. CDR1 KGHSH and CDR2 LQKENI come from the germline V gene. This CDR3 is built from 14 residues. The DNA for the CDR3 is TGTGCCAGCTCACACCCAGGACTCACAGATACGCAGTATTTT. Protein sequence: CASSHPGLTDTQYF.

This clonotype was counted many times. This sequence joins TRBV6-2 or TRBV6-3 and TRBJ2-7; D possibly corresponds to TRBD2 (5 bases). In germline, CDR1 is MNHEY, CDR2 SVGEGT. The CDR3 sequence is 11 residues long. V was trimmed by 5 bases and J by 5 bases, leaving 7 bases between them. The CDR3 loop reads CASSVRDEQYF. CDR3 in DNA: TGTGCCAGCAGTGTGAGGGACGAGCAGTACTTC.

This clonotype was found a few times. J is TRBJ2-3 and V is TRBV6-2 or TRBV6-3, with a tentative D call TRBD2 (5 bases). The V gene lost 4 bases and the J gene lost 5 bases, with 10 bases spanning the gap. The CDR3 is 13 residues long. Per the germline V gene, CDR1 is MNHEY and CDR2 is SVGEGT. The CDR3 reads CASSSLEKDTQYF. Written as DNA, the CDR3 is TGTGCCAGCAGTTCACTAGAAAAAGATACGCAGTATTTT.

As regards this clonotype: This could be a read error, since a much larger clone is one nucleotide away. The chain is built from TRBV9 and TRBJ2-1; TRBD2 matches 9 bases. Germline CDR1 SGDLS, CDR2 YYNGEE. The length of the CDR3 is 16 residues. CDR3 in DNA: TGTGCCGGCAGCGGGGCCGGGACTAGCTCTCACAATGAGCAGTTCTTC. The encoded protein is CAGSGAGTSSHNEQFF.

For this clonotype: This may come from a read error, since a much larger clone is one base off. The gene calls are TRBV7-3 and TRBJ2-3, with TRBD2 matching over 8 bases. Germline V gene data show CDR1 as SGHTA and CDR2 as FQGTGA. The CDR3 consists of 14 residues. CDR3 in amino acids: CANSTLVGGGPQYF. The CDR3 DNA reads TGTGCCAACAGCACTCTGGTGGGCGGGGGGCCGCAGTATTTT. The full variable domain, rest sourced from reference TRBV7-3 and TRBJ2-3, is GAGVSQTPSNKVTEKGKYVELRCDPISGHTALYWYRQSLGQGPEFLIYFQGTGAADDSGLPNDRFFAVRPEGSVSTLKIQRTERGDSAVYLCANSTLVGGGPQYFGPGTRLTVL.

V usage is TRBV12-3 or TRBV12-4 and J usage is TRBJ1-1; perhaps TRBD1 as D (5 bases). With 3 bases removed from V and 0 bases from J, the gap between germline ends came to 8 bases. This CDR3 spans 14 amino acids. The CDR3 reads CASSFGTVNTEAFF. CDR3 DNA sequence: TGTGCCAGCAGTTTTGGGACGGTGAACACTGAAGCTTTCTTT.